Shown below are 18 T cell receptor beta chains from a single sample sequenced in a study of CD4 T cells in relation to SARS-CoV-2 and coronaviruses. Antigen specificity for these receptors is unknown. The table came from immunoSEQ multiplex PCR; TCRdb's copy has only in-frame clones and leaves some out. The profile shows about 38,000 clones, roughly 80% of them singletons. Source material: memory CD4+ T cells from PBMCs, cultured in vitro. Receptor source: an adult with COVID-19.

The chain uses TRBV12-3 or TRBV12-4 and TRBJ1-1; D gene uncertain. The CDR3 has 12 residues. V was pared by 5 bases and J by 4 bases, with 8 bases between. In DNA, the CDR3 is TGTGCCAGCAGTCCCCCCAGCACTGAAGCTTTCTTT. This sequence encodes CASSPPSTEAFF.

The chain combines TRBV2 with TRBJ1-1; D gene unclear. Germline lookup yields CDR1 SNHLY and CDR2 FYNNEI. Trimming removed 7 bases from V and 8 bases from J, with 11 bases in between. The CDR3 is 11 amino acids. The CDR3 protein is CASTGEQEAFF. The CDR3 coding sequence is TGTGCCAGCACCGGGGAACAAGAAGCTTTCTTT.

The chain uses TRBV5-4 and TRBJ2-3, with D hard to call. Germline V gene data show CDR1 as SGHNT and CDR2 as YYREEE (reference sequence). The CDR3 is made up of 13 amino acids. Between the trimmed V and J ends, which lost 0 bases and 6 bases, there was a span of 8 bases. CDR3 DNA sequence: TGTGCCAGCAGCTTGGACGGCGGCGATACGCAGTATTTT. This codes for CASSLDGGDTQYF.

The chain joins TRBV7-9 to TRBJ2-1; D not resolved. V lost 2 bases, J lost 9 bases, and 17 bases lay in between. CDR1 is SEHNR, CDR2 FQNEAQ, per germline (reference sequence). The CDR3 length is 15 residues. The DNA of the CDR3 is TGTGCCAGCAGCTTAATATTAGGTGAAGGATCTGAGCAGTTCTTC. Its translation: CASSLILGEGSEQFF.

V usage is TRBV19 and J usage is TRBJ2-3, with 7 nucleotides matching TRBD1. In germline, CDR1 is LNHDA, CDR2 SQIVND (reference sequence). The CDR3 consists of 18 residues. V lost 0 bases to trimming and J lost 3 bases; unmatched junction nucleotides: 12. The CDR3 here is CASSIDFRQGRKTDTQYF. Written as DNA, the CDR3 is TGTGCCAGTAGTATAGACTTTCGACAGGGACGGAAAACAGATACGCAGTATTTT. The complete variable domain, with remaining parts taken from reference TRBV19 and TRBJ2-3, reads DGGITQSPKYLFRKEGQNVTLSCEQNLNHDAMYWYRQDPGQGLRLIYYSQIVNDFQKGDIAEGYSVSREKKESFPLTVTSAQKNPTAFYLCASSIDFRQGRKTDTQYFGPGTRLTVL.

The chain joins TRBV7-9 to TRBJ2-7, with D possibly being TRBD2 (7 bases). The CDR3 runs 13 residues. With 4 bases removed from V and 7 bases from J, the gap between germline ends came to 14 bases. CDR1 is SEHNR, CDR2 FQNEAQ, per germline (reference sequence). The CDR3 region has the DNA TGTGCCAGCAGCTCCGCGGGGGCGGGGGAGCAGTACTTC. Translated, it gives CASSSAGAGEQYF.

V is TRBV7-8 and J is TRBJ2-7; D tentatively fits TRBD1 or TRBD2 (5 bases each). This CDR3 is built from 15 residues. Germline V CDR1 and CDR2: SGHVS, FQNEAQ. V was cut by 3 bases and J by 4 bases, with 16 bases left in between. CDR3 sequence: CASSLRGATWYEQYF. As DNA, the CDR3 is TGTGCCAGCAGCTTGAGAGGGGCGACTTGGTACGAGCAGTACTTC.

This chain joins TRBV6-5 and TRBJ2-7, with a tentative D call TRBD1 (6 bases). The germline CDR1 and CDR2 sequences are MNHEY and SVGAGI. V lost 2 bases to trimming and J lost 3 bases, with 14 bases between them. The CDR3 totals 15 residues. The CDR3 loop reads CASSYTPGHNYEQYF. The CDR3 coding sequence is TGTGCCAGCAGTTACACTCCGGGACATAACTACGAGCAGTACTTC.

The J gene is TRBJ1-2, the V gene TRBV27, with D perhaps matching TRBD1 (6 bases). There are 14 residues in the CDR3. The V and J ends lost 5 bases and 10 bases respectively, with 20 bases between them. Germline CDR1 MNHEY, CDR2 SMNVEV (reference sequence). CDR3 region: CASSRGGHTWTYTF. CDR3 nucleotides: TGTGCCAGCAGTAGAGGGGGACATACGTGGACCTACACCTTC.

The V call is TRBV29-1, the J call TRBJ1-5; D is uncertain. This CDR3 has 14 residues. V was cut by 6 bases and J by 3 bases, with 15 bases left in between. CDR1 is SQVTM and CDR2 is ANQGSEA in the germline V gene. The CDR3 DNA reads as TGCAGCGTAGGAACGGGAGCTGACAATCAGCCCCAGCATTTT. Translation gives CSVGTGADNQPQHF.

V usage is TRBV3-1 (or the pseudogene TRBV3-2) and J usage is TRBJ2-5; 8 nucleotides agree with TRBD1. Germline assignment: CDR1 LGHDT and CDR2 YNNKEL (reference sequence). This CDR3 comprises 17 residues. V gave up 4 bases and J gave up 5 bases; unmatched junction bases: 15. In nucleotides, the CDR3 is TGTGCCAGCAGCCCAACCAGGGGGCTAGCAGGGGGGGAGACCCAGTACTTC. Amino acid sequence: CASSPTRGLAGGETQYF.

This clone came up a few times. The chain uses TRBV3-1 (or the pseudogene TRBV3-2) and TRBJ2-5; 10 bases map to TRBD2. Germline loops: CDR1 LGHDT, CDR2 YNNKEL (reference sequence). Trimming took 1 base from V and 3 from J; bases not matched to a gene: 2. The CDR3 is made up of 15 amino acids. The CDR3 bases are TGTGCCAGCAGCCAAGCGCTAGCGGGAGAAGAGACCCAGTACTTC. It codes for CASSQALAGEETQYF.

In nucleotides, the CDR3 is TGTGCCAGCAGCCCCGGGAATACGGGGTACAATCAGCCCCAGCATTTT. Translated, it gives CASSPGNTGYNQPQHF. The chain is built from TRBV28 and TRBJ1-5; D ambiguous. V lost 6 bases and J 3 bases, leaving 18 bases between the germline ends. This CDR3 spans 16 amino acids. Germline V lookup: CDR1 MDHEN, CDR2 SYDVKM. Drawing the rest from reference TRBV28 and TRBJ1-5, the complete variable domain is DVKVTQSSRYLVKRTGEKVFLECVQDMDHENMFWYRQDPGLGLRLIYFSYDVKMKEKGDIPEGYSVSREKKERFSLILESASTNQTSMYLCASSPGNTGYNQPQHFGDGTRLSIL.

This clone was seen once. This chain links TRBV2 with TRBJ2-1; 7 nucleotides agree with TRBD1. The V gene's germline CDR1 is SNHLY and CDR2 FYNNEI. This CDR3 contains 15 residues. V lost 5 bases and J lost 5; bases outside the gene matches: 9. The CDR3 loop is CASSTGQQVNNEQFF. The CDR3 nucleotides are TGTGCCAGCAGTACGGGACAGCAAGTAAACAATGAGCAGTTCTTC.

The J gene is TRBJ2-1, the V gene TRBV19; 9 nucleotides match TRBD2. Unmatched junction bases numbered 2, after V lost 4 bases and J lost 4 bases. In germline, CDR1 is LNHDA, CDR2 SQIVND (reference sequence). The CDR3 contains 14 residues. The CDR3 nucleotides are TGTGCCAGTAGTAAAGGACTAGCGTACAATGAGCAGTTCTTC. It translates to CASSKGLAYNEQFF.

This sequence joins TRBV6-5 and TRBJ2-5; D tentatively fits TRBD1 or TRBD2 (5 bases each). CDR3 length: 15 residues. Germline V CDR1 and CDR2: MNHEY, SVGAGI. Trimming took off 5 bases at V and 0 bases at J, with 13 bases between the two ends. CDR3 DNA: TGTGCCAGCAGTCTAAAGAGGGGATACCAAGAGACCCAGTACTTC. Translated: CASSLKRGYQETQYF.

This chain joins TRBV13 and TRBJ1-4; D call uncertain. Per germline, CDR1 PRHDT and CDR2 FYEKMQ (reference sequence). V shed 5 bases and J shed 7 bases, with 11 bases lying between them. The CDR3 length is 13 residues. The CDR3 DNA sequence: TGTGCCAGCAGCAGACTCGGGGTTGAAAAACTGTTTTTT. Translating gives CASSRLGVEKLFF.

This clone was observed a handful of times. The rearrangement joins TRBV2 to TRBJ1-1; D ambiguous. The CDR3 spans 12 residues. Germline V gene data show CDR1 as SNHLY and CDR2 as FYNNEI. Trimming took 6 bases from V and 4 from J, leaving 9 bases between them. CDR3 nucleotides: TGTGCCAGCAGCCCAGACATCACTGAAGCTTTCTTT. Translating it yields CASSPDITEAFF.